The rows below give T cell receptor beta chains drawn from one sample of a study of cytomegalovirus exposure and HLA in healthy donors. Clones were read by immunoSEQ multiplex PCR, and TCRdb kept only the in-frame ones, dropping some. The sample lists about 120,000 clones; around two thirds were seen once. The sequenced sample was PBMCs. The receptors originated from a human donor in good health. Each CDR3 is given without its conserved first and last residue. Each record gives: V gene, clone size, CDR3 protein. The size field is filled for only some rows; it gives once, few, many or a size class.

v_call: TRBV15; clone_size: NA; cdr3_aa: ATSRDPGGMETQY
v_call: TRBV5-1; clone_size: once; cdr3_aa: ASSRAPGGGEKLF
v_call: TRBV5-6; clone_size: few; cdr3_aa: ASLGYSGSGLDYEQY
v_call: TRBV28; clone_size: NA; cdr3_aa: ASSGDRAYEQY
v_call: TRBV7-2; clone_size: few; cdr3_aa: ASSPGTDTQY
v_call: TRBV19; clone_size: NA; cdr3_aa: ATRVPGANVLT
v_call: TRBV6-5; clone_size: NA; cdr3_aa: ASSSDRGNNQPQH
v_call: TRBV6-5; clone_size: few; cdr3_aa: ASSYEDRPYNEQF
v_call: TRBV28; clone_size: NA; cdr3_aa: ASSLWTSGRRANEQF
v_call: TRBV4-1; clone_size: few; cdr3_aa: ASSQDRERGTSYEQY
v_call: TRBV2; clone_size: few; cdr3_aa: ASRASGTGPGELF
v_call: TRBV2; clone_size: few; cdr3_aa: ASSGGQGYQPQH